This TCR beta chain came from a study of CD8+ T cells in alopecia areata. On the study more broadly: Treatment with tofacitinib (6 to 18 months) was followed by 6 months off drug.

Extraction of RNA preceded its reverse transcription into cDNA, which served as the sequencing template. Data came from immunoSEQ multiplex PCR; TCRdb stores just in-frame clones and leaves some out. Among fewer than 15,000 clones listed, 65% to 70% were seen once. V lost 3 bases, J lost 1 base, and 17 bases lay in between. The CDR3 extends over 17 amino acids. In germline, CDR1 is LGHNA, CDR2 YNFKEQ. The treatment denotes: oral pan-JAK inhibitor, 5-10 mg twice daily. Alopecia areata patients had lesional scalp punch biopsies and peripheral blood taken from them. The sample consisted of skin, taken at week 4, from a patient treated with tofacitinib. The TCR was taken from a human donor with alopecia areata. This rearrangement joins TRBV4-2 to TRBJ2-3, with a possible D match to TRBD2 (6 bases). This CDR3 is CASSHLAGSRGTDTQYF. The DNA for the CDR3 is TGTGCCAGCAGCCATCTTGCGGGGTCTAGGGGCACAGATACGCAGTATTTT.